This TCR beta chain stems from a study of OX40 agonist ivuxolimab in advanced cancers. Overall study: Clinicians treated patients with ivuxolimab, an agonistic anti-OX40 (CD134) antibody. Having had anti-PD-1, anti-PD-L1 or anti-CTLA-4 therapy before was allowed, and over 35% had some.

Measured with immunoSEQ multiplex PCR; TCRdb has only the in-frame clones, and not every one. This table has over 95,000 clones, roughly 90% appearing once. Germline V gene lookup returns CDR1 MNHEY and CDR2 SVGAGI. V shed 6 bases and J shed 0 bases, with 9 bases lying between them. The CDR3 contains 13 residues. Enrollment shut out patients with autoimmune disease history or systemic immunosuppression. Blood got drawn at baseline, again on cycle 4 day 1, and then on cycle 7 day 1. The chain has TRBV6-5 and TRBJ2-7, with D maybe TRBD2 (6 bases). The receptor comes from an adult with an advanced solid tumor such as melanoma, head and neck, liver or kidney cancer. Material: CD4+ or CD8+ T cells sorted from blood, obtained in a trial of the OX40 agonist ivuxolimab. CDR3: CASRTRSSYEQYF. The DNA for the CDR3 is TGTGCCAGCAGGACTAGGAGCTCCTACGAGCAGTACTTC.